This TCR beta chain stems from a study of blood T cells in healthy people across ages. Study results and limitations: Versus aged donors, long-lived donors had higher diversity and more naive CD4+ cells.

The CDR3 is 15 amino acids. The germline CDR1 and CDR2 sequences are KGHSH and LQKENI. The authors drew ten milliliters of peripheral blood from each donor. On this clonotype: Its antigen is not identified. At one of its ends the junction is not consistent with the germline gene, which may arise from a read error.

Next came a second PCR, run for roughly 6 to 11 cycles, which used a sample-barcoded 5' primer along with a J-beta primer mix. TCRdb re-called the 5' RACE reads through MiXCR, storing one row per CDR3 protein. This sample carries around 750,000 distinct CDR3 sequences, roughly 50% of them seen once, and the ten largest clones take approximately 40%. Sequencing input: blood. The genes are TRBV18 and TRBJ2-1; TRBD2 agrees at 9 bases. This clonotype was obtained from a man aged 80 or over in good health. CDR3 nucleotide sequence: TGTGCCAGCTCACCCCCTAGCGGGATCTACAATGGGCAGTTCTTC. As protein: CASSPPSGIYNGQFF.